The rows below give T cell receptor beta chains drawn from one sample of a study of blood T cells in healthy people across ages. TCRdb re-called the 5' RACE reads with MiXCR, one entry per CDR3 protein. The sample carries hundreds of thousands of distinct CDR3 sequences, less than 80% recorded once. The source material was blood. The receptors here all came from a man aged 25-45 years in good health. Both conserved end residues are part of each CDR3. The order of the fields is V gene, D gene, J gene, CDR3 protein. D genes are given only for firm matches.

TRBV20-1	-	TRBJ1-5	CSAGPGFSNQPQHF
TRBV14	-	TRBJ1-4	CASSHTNEKLFF
TRBV4-3	TRBD2	TRBJ2-1	CASSQGLVPHEQFF
TRBV7-2	TRBD1	-	CASSYDREGYEQYF
TRBV20-1	TRBD1	TRBJ2-1	CSATSGTGGKNEQFF
TRBV20-1	-	TRBJ2-7	CSATGAIYEQYF
TRBV20-1	TRBD2	TRBJ2-7	CSARVASGPNEQYF
TRBV7-3	TRBD2	TRBJ2-3	CASSPSGVATDTQYF
TRBV12-3/TRBV12-4	TRBD1	TRBJ1-2	CASSFTGTGDPANYGYTF
TRBV7-2	-	TRBJ2-1	CASSFMQGNEQFF
TRBV28	-	-	CASSSARVGKNIQYF
TRBV6-5	TRBD1	TRBJ2-3	CASSYRPGQGDTQYF
TRBV4-3	-	TRBJ1-1	CASSQVNWDEKAFF
TRBV5-5	TRBD2	TRBJ2-1	CATDREVENEQFF
TRBV7-2	-	TRBJ2-5	CASSLVGQNQETQYF
TRBV29-1	-	TRBJ2-5	CSVVPRAEETQYF
TRBV20-1	-	TRBJ1-2	CSASDPGINYGYTF
TRBV7-9	-	TRBJ2-1	CASSSPGHEPYEQFF
TRBV12-3/TRBV12-4	-	TRBJ2-4	CASSTYRALQYF
TRBV28	TRBD2	-	CASSSTSGLETQYF
TRBV10-3	TRBD1	TRBJ2-1	CAISDYRGNEQFF
TRBV5-1	-	-	CASSLVGSDIQYF
TRBV12-3/TRBV12-4	-	-	CASSLAPGETQYF
TRBV5-1	TRBD1	-	CASRAGQGPYEQYF